The sequence of this T cell receptor beta chain was determined in a study of tumor-infiltrating lymphocytes in localized non-small cell lung cancer. About the study: Some samples were collected after neoadjuvant chemotherapy; smokers, never-smokers and several histologies were included. From each patient, both tumor and uninvolved lung, non-adjacent to tumor, were sampled. Notes on the study in general: TCR sequencing covered a subset of patients with enough tissue. Tumor T-cell fraction from TCR sequencing was not associated with recurrence-free survival (p = 0.61).

On this clone itself: The antigen is undetermined.

This CDR3 comprises 16 residues. V shed 2 bases and J shed 4 bases, with 17 bases lying between them. Germline assignment: CDR1 SGHVS and CDR2 FNYEAQ. This table comes from immunoSEQ multiplex PCR, and its TCRdb copy is limited to in-frame clones, with some not included. The sample lists around 16,000 clones; 45% to 50% were seen once. This chain joins TRBV7-6 and TRBJ1-1; D might be TRBD1 (6 bases). Sequencing was carried out using lung tumor tissue. This sequence originates from a human donor with non-small cell lung cancer. CDR3 bases: TGTGCCAGCAGCTTACGGACAGTTAGTCGGGGCACTGAAGCTTTCTTT. Its translation: CASSLRTVSRGTEAFF.